This T cell receptor (beta chain) was profiled in a study of identifying expanded T cells in peripheral blood. The repertoire was sequenced with immunoSEQ multiplex PCR; TCRdb's copy has only in-frame clones and lacks some. The repertoire holds 130,000 or so clones, approximately 88% seen once, with less than 4% in the top ten. Germline V lookup: CDR1 SGHDN, CDR2 FVKESK. The CDR3 loop spans 12 amino acids. The V and J ends lost 2 bases and 6 bases respectively, with 7 bases between them. This TCR came from a person between 18 and 75 years old in good health. The chain links TRBV14 to TRBJ1-1; D gene unclear. The sequenced sample consisted of blood. Written as DNA, the CDR3 is TGTGCCAGCAGCCAAATCCACCCTGAAGCTTTCTTT. It yields the protein CASSQIHPEAFF.